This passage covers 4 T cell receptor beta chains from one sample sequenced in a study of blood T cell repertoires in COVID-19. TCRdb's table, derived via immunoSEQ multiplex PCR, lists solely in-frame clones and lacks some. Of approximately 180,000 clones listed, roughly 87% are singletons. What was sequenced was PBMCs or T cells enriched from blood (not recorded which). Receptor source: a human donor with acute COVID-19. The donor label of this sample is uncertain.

Written as DNA, the CDR3 is TGTGCCAGCAGCAAAGTGCAGGGGTTGGAAGAGACCCAGTACTTC. Translation gives CASSKVQGLEETQYF. The chain links TRBV21-1 to TRBJ2-5; the table names TRBD1, a call not compared with the DNA. TRBV21-1 is a pseudogene locus. This CDR3 comprises 15 residues.

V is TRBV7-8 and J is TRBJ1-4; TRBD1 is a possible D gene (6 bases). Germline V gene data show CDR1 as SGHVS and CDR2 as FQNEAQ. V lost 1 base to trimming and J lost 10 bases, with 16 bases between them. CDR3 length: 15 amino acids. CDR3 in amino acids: CASSLEGHGEGKLFF. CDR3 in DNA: TGTGCCAGCAGCTTAGAGGGACACGGCGAGGGAAAACTGTTTTTT.

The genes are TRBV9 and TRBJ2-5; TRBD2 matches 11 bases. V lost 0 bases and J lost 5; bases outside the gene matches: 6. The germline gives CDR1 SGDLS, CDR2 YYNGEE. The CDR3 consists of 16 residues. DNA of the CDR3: TGTGCCAGCAGCGTAGGTGCTAGCGGGGGGAAGGAGACCCAGTACTTC. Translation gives CASSVGASGGKETQYF.

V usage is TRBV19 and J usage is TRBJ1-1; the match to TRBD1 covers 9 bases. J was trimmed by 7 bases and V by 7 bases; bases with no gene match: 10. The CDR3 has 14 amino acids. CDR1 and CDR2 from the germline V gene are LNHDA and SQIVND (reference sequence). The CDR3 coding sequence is TGTGCCAGTATTACAGGGGGCGGATTTGGTGAAGCTTTCTTT. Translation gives CASITGGGFGEAFF. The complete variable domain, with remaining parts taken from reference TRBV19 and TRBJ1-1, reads DGGITQSPKYLFRKEGQNVTLSCEQNLNHDAMYWYRQDPGQGLRLIYYSQIVNDFQKGDIAEGYSVSREKKESFPLTVTSAQKNPTAFYLCASITGGGFGEAFFGQGTRLTVV.